The 6 T cell receptor beta chains below were found in one sample sequenced in a study of blood T cell repertoires in COVID-19. Produced via immunoSEQ multiplex PCR; TCRdb's table is partial and in-frame only. This table has tens of thousands of clones, about 74% appearing once. The sample taken for sequencing was peripheral blood. These TCRs come from a human donor in a cohort sampled during active COVID-19.

The rearrangement uses TRBV7-3 and TRBJ2-5; possibly TRBD1 for D (6 bases). This CDR3 has 15 amino acids. The germline V gene has CDR1 SGHTA and CDR2 FQGTGA. V lost 4 bases, J lost 4 bases, and 16 bases lay in between. The CDR3 protein is CASSSMGAVGETQYF. CDR3 in DNA: TGTGCCAGCAGCTCCATGGGGGCGGTGGGAGAGACCCAGTACTTC.

CDR3 amino acids: CASSLRGLAGGQGGELFF. CDR3 nucleotides: TGTGCCAGCAGCTTACGCGGACTAGCGGGAGGTCAGGGCGGGGAGCTGTTTTTT. This rearrangement joins TRBV7-3 to TRBJ2-2, with 14 bases aligning to TRBD2. Unmatched junction bases numbered 9, after V lost 2 bases and J lost 7 bases. This CDR3 has 18 amino acids. Per germline, CDR1 SGHTA and CDR2 FQGTGA.

The chain has TRBV3-1 (or the pseudogene TRBV3-2) and TRBJ2-7; 13 bases align to TRBD2. V lost 4 bases to trimming and J lost 7 bases; unmatched junction nucleotides: 7. This CDR3 region has 15 residues. The V gene's germline CDR1 is LGHDT and CDR2 YNNKEL (reference sequence). The CDR3 DNA is TGTGCCAGCAGCCCACTAGCGGGAGGGCCTCGGGAGCAGTACTTC. Protein: CASSPLAGGPREQYF.

The genes are TRBV27 and TRBJ2-7; TRBD2 matches 8 bases. The V gene end was trimmed by 6 bases and the J gene end by 6 bases; junction bases not matched to a gene: 16. There are 16 residues in the CDR3. CDR1 and CDR2 (germline): MNHEY, SMNVEV (reference sequence). CDR3 in amino acids: CASRGSGIPREGEQYF. CDR3 DNA sequence: TGTGCCAGCAGGGGTAGCGGGATCCCCCGGGAAGGCGAGCAGTACTTC.

V usage is TRBV25-1 and J usage is TRBJ2-2; a weak D match, TRBD1 (6 bases). The CDR3 sequence is 15 residues long. CDR1 and CDR2 (germline): MGHDK, SYGVNS. V was clipped by 3 bases and J by 1 base, with 9 bases between them. The CDR3 bases are TGTGCCAGCAGTGACAGGGGCTGGAACACCGGGGAGCTGTTTTTT. This encodes CASSDRGWNTGELFF.

V and J are TRBV9 and TRBJ1-1; 7 bases agree with TRBD1. The V segment lost 3 bases and the J segment 0 bases; nucleotides outside the gene matches: 8. This CDR3 is built from 16 residues. CDR1 is SGDLS and CDR2 is YYNGEE in the germline V gene. For the CDR3, the DNA is TGTGCCAGCAGCGAAACCGCCGGGACAGTGAACACTGAAGCTTTCTTT. As protein: CASSETAGTVNTEAFF.